The 26 T cell receptor beta chains below were found in one sample sequenced in a study of a mutant IDH1 vaccine in newly diagnosed glioma. No cognate antigen is known for these TCRs. Time point here: week 5, during vaccination. Topical imiquimod accompanied each vaccine dose, which consisted of 300 ug of mutant IDH1 20-mer peptide. Here immunoSEQ multiplex PCR was the method, and the copy in TCRdb shows in-frame clones only, minus some. Of 49,000 or so clones listed, around 78% are singletons. The specimen comprised PBMCs, sampled from a glioma patient whose treatment included an IDH1 peptide vaccine. Every receptor here comes from a woman in her thirties or forties with glioma.

This clone came up a few times. The rearrangement links TRBV4-1 to TRBJ1-1; D gene uncertain. The CDR3 spans 14 residues. Trimming removed 4 bases from V and 8 bases from J, with 17 bases in between. Germline CDR1 MGHRA, CDR2 YSYEKL. CDR3 DNA sequence: TGCGCCAGCAGCCCCGCCAGGTCGAGGATCGAAGCTTTCTTT. Protein: CASSPARSRIEAFF.

This clone appeared a few times. This chain uses TRBV5-4 with TRBJ2-3, with unresolved D. The germline V and J ends were trimmed by 4 bases and 0 bases, with 15 bases remaining between them. Germline assignment: CDR1 SGHNT and CDR2 YYREEE (reference sequence). The CDR3 is made up of 16 amino acids. The CDR3 nucleotides read TGTGCCAGCAGCAACGGGCGAGTAAGAAGCACAGATACGCAGTATTTT. Encoded protein: CASSNGRVRSTDTQYF.

The V and J genes are TRBV5-1 and TRBJ2-7; no clear D. Between the trimmed V and J ends, which lost 4 bases and 5 bases, there was a span of 13 bases. This CDR3 is built from 13 residues. The germline CDR1 and CDR2 sequences are SGHRS and YFSETQ. This chain's CDR3 is CASSTVARNEQYF. In nucleotides, the CDR3 is TGCGCCAGCAGCACAGTCGCAAGGAACGAGCAGTACTTC.

This clone was seen more than once but under ten times. The chain links TRBV19 to TRBJ1-5, with 8 bases matching TRBD1. The CDR3 length is 16 residues. V lost 4 bases and J lost 5; bases outside the gene matches: 10. CDR1 and CDR2 from the germline V gene are LNHDA and SQIVND (reference sequence). The DNA for the CDR3 is TGTGCCAGTAGTAAAACCGGGACAGGATTATATCAGCCCCAGCATTTT. Protein product: CASSKTGTGLYQPQHF. The full variable domain, in which reference TRBV19 and TRBJ1-5 provide the parts outside the CDR3, is DGGITQSPKYLFRKEGQNVTLSCEQNLNHDAMYWYRQDPGQGLRLIYYSQIVNDFQKGDIAEGYSVSREKKESFPLTVTSAQKNPTAFYLCASSKTGTGLYQPQHFGDGTRLSIL.

This chain links TRBV5-6 with TRBJ1-3; D is unresolved. V was cut by 9 bases and J by 4 bases, with 8 bases left in between. The germline CDR1 and CDR2 sequences are SGHDT and YYEEEE. The CDR3 sequence is 11 residues long. The CDR3 here is CATGVGNTIYF. The CDR3 bases are TGTGCCACCGGGGTCGGAAACACCATATATTTT.

The chain uses TRBV11-2 and TRBJ2-2; 9 bases fit TRBD2. Losses at the gene ends were 5 bases for V and 2 bases for J; bases not matched to a gene: 6. CDR3 size: 16 residues. Germline loops: CDR1 SGHAT, CDR2 FQNNGV. CDR3 loop: CASSPGLAENTGELFF. DNA of the CDR3: TGTGCCAGCAGCCCGGGACTAGCAGAAAACACCGGGGAGCTGTTTTTT.

This chain connects TRBV7-6 to TRBJ2-5; D is ambiguous. CDR1 is SGHVS and CDR2 is FNYEAQ in the germline V gene. The CDR3 consists of 14 residues. V was clipped by 2 bases and J by 1 base, with 8 bases between them. CDR3 nucleotide sequence: TGTGCCAGCAGCTTAAGGTCCAGCCAAGAGACCCAGTACTTC. The encoded protein is CASSLRSSQETQYF.

The V and J genes are TRBV5-6 and TRBJ1-3; no definite D call. Germline values: CDR1 SGHDT, CDR2 YYEEEE. V was pared by 6 bases and J by 7 bases, with 14 bases between. This CDR3 region has 13 residues. CDR3 protein: CASTIRLGNTIYF. CDR3 sequence (DNA): TGTGCCAGCACCATAAGATTGGGGAACACCATATATTTT.

The rearrangement joins TRBV27 to TRBJ1-2, with TRBD1 identical over 7 bases. The V gene's germline CDR1 is MNHEY and CDR2 SMNVEV (reference sequence). Germline trimming cut 4 bases from V and 8 bases from J; bases unmatched to any gene: 10. This CDR3 has 14 residues. The CDR3 nucleotides read TGTGCCAGCAGTTCTAACAGGGGAAGAAGCGGCTACACCTTC. The encoded protein is CASSSNRGRSGYTF.

V usage is TRBV5-1 and J usage is TRBJ2-5, with 7 bases fitting TRBD1. Germline CDR1 SGHRS, CDR2 YFSETQ. The CDR3 contains 15 residues. With V trimmed by 2 bases and J by 0 bases, 4 bases remained unmatched. The CDR3 protein is CASSFTTGYQETQYF. CDR3 sequence (DNA): TGCGCCAGCAGCTTTACGACAGGGTACCAAGAGACCCAGTACTTC.

V usage is TRBV15 and J usage is TRBJ2-1; 7 nucleotides agree with TRBD1. V shed 4 bases and J 7 bases; nucleotides not matched to a gene: 7. The CDR3 contains 14 residues. Germline V lookup: CDR1 LNHNV, CDR2 YYDKDF (reference sequence). This CDR3 is CATSTRGPGNEQFF. Written as DNA, the CDR3 is TGTGCCACCAGCACGAGGGGGCCTGGGAATGAGCAGTTCTTC. The full variable domain, its missing parts supplied by reference TRBV15 and TRBJ2-1, is DAMVIQNPRYQVTQFGKPVTLSCSQTLNHNVMYWYQQKSSQAPKLLFHYYDKDFNNEADTPDNFQSRRPNTSFCFLDIRSPGLGDTAMYLCATSTRGPGNEQFFGPGTRLTVL.

V usage is TRBV6-5 and J usage is TRBJ1-2; D is perhaps TRBD1 (5 bases). Germline lookup yields CDR1 MNHEY and CDR2 SVGAGI. CDR3 size: 13 residues. V lost 4 bases and J 3 bases, leaving 9 bases between the germline ends. DNA for the CDR3: TGTGCCAGCAGTTCCAGGGAAGACTATGGCTACACCTTC. It yields the protein CASSSREDYGYTF.

This rearrangement joins TRBV5-1 to TRBJ2-2; 7 bases map to TRBD2. This CDR3 has 17 residues. The V segment lost 0 bases and the J segment 5 bases; nucleotides outside the gene matches: 10. Germline CDR1 reads SGHRS; CDR2 reads YFSETQ. DNA for the CDR3: TGCGCCAGCAGCTTGGCCGGGGGGATCCGGGGGACCGGGGAGCTGTTTTTT. Residues: CASSLAGGIRGTGELFF.

This chain joins TRBV6-5 and TRBJ2-2, with TRBD1 as a possible D gene (6 bases). This CDR3 contains 14 residues. Trimming took 6 bases from V and 1 from J, leaving 9 bases between them. CDR1 is MNHEY, CDR2 SVGAGI, per germline. The CDR3 sequence is CASRAGVNTGELFF. The CDR3 coding sequence is TGTGCCAGCAGGGCAGGGGTGAACACCGGGGAGCTGTTTTTT.

In this sample, this clone turned up a few times. The chain combines TRBV30 with TRBJ1-2; D perhaps matches TRBD1 (6 bases). Germline values: CDR1 GTSNPN, CDR2 SVGIG (reference sequence). Trimming took off 0 bases at V and 0 bases at J, with 14 bases between the two ends. This CDR3 region has 16 residues. The DNA of the CDR3 is TGTGCCTGGAGTGTTTTACAGGGCCTAGCTAACTATGGCTACACCTTC. Its translation is CAWSVLQGLANYGYTF.

This clone was seen only a few times. This sequence joins TRBV6-6 and TRBJ1-2; perhaps TRBD1 as D (5 bases). Trimming shortened V by 2 bases and J by 4 bases, and 8 bases separated the two germline ends. The CDR3 runs 13 residues. CDR1 and CDR2 from the germline V gene are MNHNY and SVGAGI (reference sequence). The CDR3 DNA sequence: TGTGCCAGCAGTTACCCGGACACCTATGGCTACACCTTC. This gives the protein CASSYPDTYGYTF.

The genes are TRBV7-2 and TRBJ2-7; weak D call: TRBD2 (5 bases). CDR3 length: 14 amino acids. The germline gives CDR1 SGHTA, CDR2 FQGNSA. V was shortened by 4 bases and J by 2 bases, with 12 bases between the two germline ends. The CDR3 reads CASSSPLATYEQYF. Here the CDR3 DNA reads TGTGCCAGCAGCTCCCCCCTAGCTACCTACGAGCAGTACTTC.

This chain joins TRBV6-5 and TRBJ2-5; no firm D call. With 0 bases removed from V and 2 bases from J, the gap between germline ends came to 7 bases. The germline gives CDR1 MNHEY, CDR2 SVGAGI. This CDR3 is built from 14 residues. This CDR3 is CASSYSSPQETQYF. The CDR3, as DNA: TGTGCCAGCAGTTACTCTTCCCCACAAGAGACCCAGTACTTC.

V usage is TRBV5-1 and J usage is TRBJ2-2, with 8 bases identical to TRBD2. The germline V gene has CDR1 SGHRS and CDR2 YFSETQ. The CDR3 is made up of 14 amino acids. V dropped 7 bases and J dropped 1; count of bases not matched to a gene: 3. The CDR3 region has the DNA TGCGCCAGCGCGGGGGGCAAGAACACCGGGGAGCTGTTTTTT. Residues: CASAGGKNTGELFF.

This chain links TRBV5-3 with TRBJ2-3, with a weak D call TRBD1 (6 bases). TRBV5-3 is reported as an ORF; its role is uncertain. V gave up 10 bases and J gave up 4 bases, with 16 bases separating them. This CDR3 spans 13 amino acids. This CDR3 reads CACCQGRSDTQYF. The CDR3 nucleotides read TGTGCCTGTTGCCAGGGGCGATCAGATACGCAGTATTTT.

A single count supports this clone. The chain combines TRBV10-3 with TRBJ2-1, with 7 bases that match TRBD1. The CDR3 runs 14 residues. V lost 1 base, J lost 10 bases, and 7 bases stayed unmatched. CDR1 and CDR2 (germline): ENHRY, SYGVKD. CDR3 amino acids: CAISEYDREWEQFF. CDR3 coding DNA: TGTGCCATCAGTGAGTACGACAGGGAATGGGAGCAGTTCTTC.

This chain joins TRBV7-9 and TRBJ2-7; TRBD1 aligns across 7 bases. The V gene end was trimmed by 7 bases and the J gene end by 3 bases; junction bases not matched to a gene: 3. The CDR3 totals 12 residues. Germline V lookup: CDR1 SEHNR, CDR2 FQNEAQ (reference sequence). CDR3 protein: CASKGQRYEQYF. The CDR3, as DNA: TGTGCCAGCAAGGGACAGCGCTACGAGCAGTACTTC.

A word on this clone: The germline gene is not matched at one end of the junction; a read error may be the cause. The CDR3 region has the DNA TGTGCCAGCAGTTACGGGGCAGGAAGCCACTTC. Its protein product is CASSYGAGSHF. The chain is built from TRBV6-6 and TRBJ2-7; D may be TRBD1 (5 bases). The CDR3 length is 11 residues. Germline loops: CDR1 MNHNY, CDR2 SVGAGI (reference sequence).

V usage is TRBV29-1 and J usage is TRBJ1-1; possibly TRBD1 for D (5 bases). The CDR3 has 13 residues. V dropped 6 bases and J dropped 1 base, with 12 bases sitting between them. Germline loops: CDR1 SQVTM, CDR2 ANQGSEA. The CDR3 DNA follows: TGCAGCGTACAGGCACCCCCGAACACTGAAGCTTTCTTT. Its protein product is CSVQAPPNTEAFF.

The gene calls are TRBV14 and TRBJ2-7; the D gene is possibly TRBD2 (7 bases). This CDR3 is built from 16 residues. Germline values: CDR1 SGHDN, CDR2 FVKESK. With 1 base removed from V and 2 bases from J, the gap between germline ends came to 15 bases. The CDR3 spells CASSQGGGYLAYEQYF. The CDR3 coding sequence is TGTGCCAGCAGCCAAGGGGGGGGCTACTTGGCCTACGAGCAGTACTTC.

The chain couples TRBV7-2 to TRBJ2-7; D may be TRBD1 (6 bases). This CDR3 has 14 amino acids. Germline lookup yields CDR1 SGHTA and CDR2 FQGNSA. The V and J ends lost 1 base and 1 base respectively, with 8 bases between them. The CDR3 sequence is CASSLGDTSYEQYF. As DNA, the CDR3 is TGTGCCAGCAGCTTAGGGGACACTTCCTACGAGCAGTACTTC.